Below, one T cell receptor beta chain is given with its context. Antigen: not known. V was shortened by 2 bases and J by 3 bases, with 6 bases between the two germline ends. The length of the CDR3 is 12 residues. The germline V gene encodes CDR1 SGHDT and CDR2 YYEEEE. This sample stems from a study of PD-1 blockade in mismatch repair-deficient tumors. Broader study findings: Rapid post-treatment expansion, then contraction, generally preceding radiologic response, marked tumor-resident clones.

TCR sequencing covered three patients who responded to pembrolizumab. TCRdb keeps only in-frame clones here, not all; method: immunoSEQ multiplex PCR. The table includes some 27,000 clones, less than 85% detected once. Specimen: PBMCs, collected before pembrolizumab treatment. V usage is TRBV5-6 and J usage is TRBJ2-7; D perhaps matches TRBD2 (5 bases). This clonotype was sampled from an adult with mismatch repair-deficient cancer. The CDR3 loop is CASSFGLYEQYF. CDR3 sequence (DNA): TGTGCCAGCAGCTTCGGACTCTACGAGCAGTACTTC.